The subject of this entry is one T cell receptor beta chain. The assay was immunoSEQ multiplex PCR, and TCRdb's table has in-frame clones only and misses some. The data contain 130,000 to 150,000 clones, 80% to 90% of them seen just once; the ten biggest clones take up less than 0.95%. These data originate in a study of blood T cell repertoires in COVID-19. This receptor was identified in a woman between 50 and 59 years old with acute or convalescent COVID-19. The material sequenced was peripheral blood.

This chain's CDR3 is CAWSVADDNEQFF. The CDR3 nucleotides are TGTGCCTGGAGTGTAGCGGACGACAATGAGCAGTTCTTC. This chain joins TRBV30 and TRBJ2-1; tentatively, D is TRBD2 (5 bases). This CDR3 comprises 13 residues. V dropped 0 bases and J dropped 5 bases, with 8 bases sitting between them. The germline gives CDR1 GTSNPN, CDR2 SVGIG (reference sequence).